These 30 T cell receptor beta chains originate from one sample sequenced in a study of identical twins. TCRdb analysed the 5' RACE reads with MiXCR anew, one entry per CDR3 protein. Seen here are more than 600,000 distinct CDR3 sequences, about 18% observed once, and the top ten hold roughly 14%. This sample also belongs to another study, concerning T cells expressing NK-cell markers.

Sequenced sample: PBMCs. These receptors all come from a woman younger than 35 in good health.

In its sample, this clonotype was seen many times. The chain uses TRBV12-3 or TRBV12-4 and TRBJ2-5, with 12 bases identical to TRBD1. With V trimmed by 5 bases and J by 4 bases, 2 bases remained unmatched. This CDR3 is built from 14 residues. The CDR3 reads CASSRDRGRETQYF. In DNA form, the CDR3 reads TGTGCCAGCAGTAGGGACAGGGGGCGAGAGACCCAGTACTTC.

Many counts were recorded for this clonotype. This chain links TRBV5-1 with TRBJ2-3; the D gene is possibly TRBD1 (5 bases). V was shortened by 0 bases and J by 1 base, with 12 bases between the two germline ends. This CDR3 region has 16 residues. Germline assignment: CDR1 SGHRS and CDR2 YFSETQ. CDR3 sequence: CASSLGQRGGTDTQYF. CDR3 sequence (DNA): TGCGCCAGCAGCTTGGGCCAAAGGGGTGGCACAGATACGCAGTATTTT.

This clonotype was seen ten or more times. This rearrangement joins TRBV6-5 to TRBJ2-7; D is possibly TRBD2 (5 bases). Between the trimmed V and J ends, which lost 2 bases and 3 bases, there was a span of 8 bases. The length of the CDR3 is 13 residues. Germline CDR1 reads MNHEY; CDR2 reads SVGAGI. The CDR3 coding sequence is TGTGCCAGCAGTTACCTGGGGAGCTACGAGCAGTACTTC. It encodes CASSYLGSYEQYF.

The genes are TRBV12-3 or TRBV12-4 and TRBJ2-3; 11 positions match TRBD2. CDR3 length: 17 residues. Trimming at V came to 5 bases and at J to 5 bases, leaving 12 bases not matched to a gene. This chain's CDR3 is CASSRRTSGGPGDTQYF. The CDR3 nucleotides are TGTGCCAGCAGTCGCCGCACTAGCGGGGGCCCCGGAGATACGCAGTATTTT.

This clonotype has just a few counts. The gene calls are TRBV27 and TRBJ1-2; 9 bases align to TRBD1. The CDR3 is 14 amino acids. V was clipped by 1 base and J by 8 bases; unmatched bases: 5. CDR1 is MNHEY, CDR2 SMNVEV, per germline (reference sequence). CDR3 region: CASSLWDREGGYTF. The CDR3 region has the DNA TGTGCCAGCAGTTTATGGGACAGGGAAGGGGGCTACACCTTC.

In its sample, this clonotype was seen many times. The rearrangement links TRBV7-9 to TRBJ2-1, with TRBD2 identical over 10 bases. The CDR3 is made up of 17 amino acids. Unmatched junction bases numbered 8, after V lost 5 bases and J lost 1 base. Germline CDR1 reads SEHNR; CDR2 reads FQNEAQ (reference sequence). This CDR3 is CASSRSSGGLSYNEQFF. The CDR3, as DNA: TGTGCCAGCAGCCGATCTAGCGGGGGCCTATCCTACAATGAGCAGTTCTTC.

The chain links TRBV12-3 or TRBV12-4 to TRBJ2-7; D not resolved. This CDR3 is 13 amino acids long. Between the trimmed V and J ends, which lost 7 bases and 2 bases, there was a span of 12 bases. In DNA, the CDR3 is TGTGCCAGCATCTCGGACGGTGCCTACGAGCAGTACTTC. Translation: CASISDGAYEQYF.

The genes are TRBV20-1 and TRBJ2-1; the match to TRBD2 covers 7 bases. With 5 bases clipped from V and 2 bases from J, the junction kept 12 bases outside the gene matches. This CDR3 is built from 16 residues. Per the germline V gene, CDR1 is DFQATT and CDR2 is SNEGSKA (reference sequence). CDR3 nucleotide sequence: TGCAGTGCTCGGAAGGTTGGACTAGTTCCCTACAATGAGCAGTTCTTC. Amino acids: CSARKVGLVPYNEQFF.

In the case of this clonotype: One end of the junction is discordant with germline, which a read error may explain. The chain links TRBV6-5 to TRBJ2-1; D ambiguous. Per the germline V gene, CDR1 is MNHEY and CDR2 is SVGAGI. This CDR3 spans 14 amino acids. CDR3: CASSYSDSNNEQFF. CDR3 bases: TGTGCCAGCAGTTACTCTGACTCCAACAATGAGCAGTTCTTC.

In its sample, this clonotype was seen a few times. In DNA, the CDR3 is TGTGCCAGCAGCTTAAAGCAGGGAAGGGGGGAGATGCAGTACTTC. This sequence encodes CASSLKQGRGEMQYF. V is TRBV11-2 and J is TRBJ2-7; tentatively, D is TRBD1 or TRBD2 (6 bases each). The CDR3 totals 15 residues. V was clipped by 2 bases and J by 9 bases, with 20 bases between them. CDR1 and CDR2 (germline): SGHAT, FQNNGV.

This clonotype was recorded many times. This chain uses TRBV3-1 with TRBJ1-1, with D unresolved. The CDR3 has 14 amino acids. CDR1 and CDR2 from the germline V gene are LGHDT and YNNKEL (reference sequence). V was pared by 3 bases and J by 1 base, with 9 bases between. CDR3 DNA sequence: TGTGCCAGCAGCCAGAAATTCGAGAACACTGAAGCTTTCTTT. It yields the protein CASSQKFENTEAFF.

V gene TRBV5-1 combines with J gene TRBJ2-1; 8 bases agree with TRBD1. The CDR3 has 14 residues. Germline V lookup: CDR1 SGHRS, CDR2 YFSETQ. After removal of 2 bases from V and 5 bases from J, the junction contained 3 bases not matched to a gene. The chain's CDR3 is CASSLRQGNNEQFF. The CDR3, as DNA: TGCGCCAGCAGCTTACGACAGGGGAACAATGAGCAGTTCTTC.

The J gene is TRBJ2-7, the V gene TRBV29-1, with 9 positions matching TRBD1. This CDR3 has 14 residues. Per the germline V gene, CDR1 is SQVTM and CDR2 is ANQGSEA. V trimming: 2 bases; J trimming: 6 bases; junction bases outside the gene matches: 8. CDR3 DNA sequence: TGCAGCGTTGAAACCGGGACAGGGATCAGCGAGCAGTACTTC. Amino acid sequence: CSVETGTGISEQYF.

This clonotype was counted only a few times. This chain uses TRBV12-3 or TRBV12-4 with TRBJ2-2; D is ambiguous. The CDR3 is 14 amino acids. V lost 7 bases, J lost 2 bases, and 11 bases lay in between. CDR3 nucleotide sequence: TGTGCCAGCACCATGCTAACAAACACCGGGGAGCTGTTTTTT. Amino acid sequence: CASTMLTNTGELFF.

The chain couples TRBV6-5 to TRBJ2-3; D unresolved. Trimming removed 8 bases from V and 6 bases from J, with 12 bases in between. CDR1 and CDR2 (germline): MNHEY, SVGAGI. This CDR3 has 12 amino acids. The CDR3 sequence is CASPIRSDTQYF. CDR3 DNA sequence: TGTGCCAGCCCCATCCGGTCGGATACGCAGTATTTT.

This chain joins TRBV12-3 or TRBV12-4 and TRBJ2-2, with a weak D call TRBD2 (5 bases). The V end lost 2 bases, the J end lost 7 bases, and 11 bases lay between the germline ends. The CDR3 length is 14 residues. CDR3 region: CASSLIGESGELFF. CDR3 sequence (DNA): TGTGCCAGCAGTTTAATCGGGGAAAGCGGGGAGCTGTTTTTT.

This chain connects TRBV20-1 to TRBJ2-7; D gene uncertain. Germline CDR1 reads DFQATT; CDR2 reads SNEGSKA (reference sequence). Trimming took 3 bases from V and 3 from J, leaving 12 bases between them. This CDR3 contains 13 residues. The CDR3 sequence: CSARLSGVYEQYF. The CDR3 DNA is TGCAGTGCTAGGCTCTCGGGTGTCTACGAGCAGTACTTC.

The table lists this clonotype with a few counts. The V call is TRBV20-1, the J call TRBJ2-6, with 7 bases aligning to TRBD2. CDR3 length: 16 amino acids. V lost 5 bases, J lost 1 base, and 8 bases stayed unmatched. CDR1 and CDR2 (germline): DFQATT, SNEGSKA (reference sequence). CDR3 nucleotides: TGCAGTGCTTTACCCGGGAGGTTTTCTGGGGCCAACGTCCTGACTTTC. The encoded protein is CSALPGRFSGANVLTF.

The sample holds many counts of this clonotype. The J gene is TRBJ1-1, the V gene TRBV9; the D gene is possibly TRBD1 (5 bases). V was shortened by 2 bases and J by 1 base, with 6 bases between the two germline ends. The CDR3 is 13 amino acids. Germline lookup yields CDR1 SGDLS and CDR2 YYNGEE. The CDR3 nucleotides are TGTGCCAGCAGCGTTCAGGGGAACACTGAAGCTTTCTTT. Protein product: CASSVQGNTEAFF.

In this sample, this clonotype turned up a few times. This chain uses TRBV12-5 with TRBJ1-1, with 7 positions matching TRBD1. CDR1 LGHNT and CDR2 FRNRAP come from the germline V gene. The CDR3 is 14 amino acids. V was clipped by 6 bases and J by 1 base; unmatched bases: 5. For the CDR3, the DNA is TGTGCTAGTGGCGAGGGACAGCGGAACACTGAAGCTTTCTTT. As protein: CASGEGQRNTEAFF.

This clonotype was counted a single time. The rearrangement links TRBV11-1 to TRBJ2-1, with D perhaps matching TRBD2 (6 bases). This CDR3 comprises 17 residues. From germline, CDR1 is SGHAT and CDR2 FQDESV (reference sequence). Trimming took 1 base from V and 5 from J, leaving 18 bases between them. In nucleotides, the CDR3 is TGTGCCAGCAGCTTAGAGGCTTGGCGGGGCAAGGACAATGAGCAGTTCTTC. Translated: CASSLEAWRGKDNEQFF.

CDR3 region: CSTRTGFYNEQFF. CDR3 bases: TGCAGCACACGGACAGGGTTTTACAATGAGCAGTTCTTC. The rearrangement joins TRBV29-1 to TRBJ2-1; 8 bases line up with TRBD1. CDR3 length: 13 amino acids. The germline gives CDR1 SQVTM, CDR2 ANQGSEA. With V trimmed by 8 bases and J by 4 bases, 7 bases remained unmatched.

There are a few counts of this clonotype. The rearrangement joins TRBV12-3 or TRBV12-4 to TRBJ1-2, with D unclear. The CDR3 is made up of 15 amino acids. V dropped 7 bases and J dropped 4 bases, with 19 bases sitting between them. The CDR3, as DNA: TGTGCCAGCACCATCTTGGGCCTCCACACCTATGGCTACACCTTC. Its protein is CASTILGLHTYGYTF.

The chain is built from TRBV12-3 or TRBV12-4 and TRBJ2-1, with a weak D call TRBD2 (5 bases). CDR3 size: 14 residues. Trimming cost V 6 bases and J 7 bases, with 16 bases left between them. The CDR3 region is CASSRGGRMNEQFF. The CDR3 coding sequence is TGTGCCAGCAGCCGCGGAGGCAGAATGAATGAGCAGTTCTTC.

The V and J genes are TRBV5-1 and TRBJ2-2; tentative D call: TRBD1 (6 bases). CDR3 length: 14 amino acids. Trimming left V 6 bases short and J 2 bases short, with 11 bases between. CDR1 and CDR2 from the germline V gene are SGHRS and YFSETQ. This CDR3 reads CASTGTLNTGELFF. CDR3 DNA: TGCGCCAGCACCGGGACACTCAACACCGGGGAGCTGTTTTTT.

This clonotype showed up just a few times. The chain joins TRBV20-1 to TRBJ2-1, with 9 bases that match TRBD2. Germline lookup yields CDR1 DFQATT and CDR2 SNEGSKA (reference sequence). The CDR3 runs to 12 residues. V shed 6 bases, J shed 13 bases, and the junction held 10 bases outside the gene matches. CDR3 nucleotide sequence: TGCAGTGCAGTAACTAGCGGGCCCTCACAGTTCTTC. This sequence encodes CSAVTSGPSQFF.

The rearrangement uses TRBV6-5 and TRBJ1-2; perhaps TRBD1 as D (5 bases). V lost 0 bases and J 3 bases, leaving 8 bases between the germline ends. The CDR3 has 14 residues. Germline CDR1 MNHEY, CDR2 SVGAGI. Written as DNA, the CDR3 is TGTGCCAGCAGTTACTCGCCCAGGGACTATGGCTACACCTTC. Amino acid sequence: CASSYSPRDYGYTF.

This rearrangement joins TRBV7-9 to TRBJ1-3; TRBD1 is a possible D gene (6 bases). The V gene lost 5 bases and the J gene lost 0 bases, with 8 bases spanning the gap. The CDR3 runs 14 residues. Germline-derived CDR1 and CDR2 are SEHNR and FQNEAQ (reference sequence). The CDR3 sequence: CASSRGISGNTIYF. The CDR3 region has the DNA TGTGCCAGCAGCAGGGGGATCTCTGGAAACACCATATATTTT.

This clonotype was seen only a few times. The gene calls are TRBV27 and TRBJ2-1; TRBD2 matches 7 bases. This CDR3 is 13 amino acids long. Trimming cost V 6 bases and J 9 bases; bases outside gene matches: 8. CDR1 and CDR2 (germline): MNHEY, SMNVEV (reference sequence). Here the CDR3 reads CASSLGSGLEQFF. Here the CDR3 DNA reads TGTGCCAGCAGCTTAGGTAGCGGGCTTGAGCAGTTCTTC.

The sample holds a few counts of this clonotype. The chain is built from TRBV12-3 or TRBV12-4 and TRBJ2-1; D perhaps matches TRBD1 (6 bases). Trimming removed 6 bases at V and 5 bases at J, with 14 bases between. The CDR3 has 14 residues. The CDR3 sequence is CASRPDRLNNEQFF. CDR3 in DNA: TGTGCCAGCAGACCCGACAGGCTTAACAATGAGCAGTTCTTC.